The 14 T cell receptor beta chains presented below share a single source sample, sequenced in a study of T cells in Graves' hyperthyroidism and ophthalmopathy. The source material, RNA transcripts, was used to amplify TCR beta CDR3 regions. An initial round of RT-PCR targeting the TCR CDR3 relied on the HTBI primer set. TCRdb independently ran MiXCR on the multiplex PCR reads; one entry per CDR3 protein. Here the sample spans 350,000 or so distinct CDR3 sequences, about 18% being singletons. The specimen sequenced was blood. The receptors originated from a woman in her twenties or thirties with Graves' hyperthyroidism that later progressed to Graves' ophthalmopathy.

This clonotype was counted many times. The chain joins TRBV28 to TRBJ2-1; 10 nucleotides align to TRBD2. The J segment lost 10 bases and the V segment lost 2 bases, leaving 8 bases of the junction unmatched. Germline V gene sequence: CDR1 MDHEN, CDR2 SYDVKM. There are 15 residues in the CDR3. CDR3 sequence (DNA): TGTGCCAGCAGTTTAACATTAGCGGGAGGCAAAGAGCAGTTCTTC. Its translation is CASSLTLAGGKEQFF.

This clonotype was seen ten or more times. J is TRBJ2-7 and V is TRBV20-1, with D possibly matching TRBD2 (5 bases). The ends were cut back, 1 base at V and 4 bases at J, with 8 bases in the middle. Germline-derived CDR1 and CDR2 are DFQATT and SNEGSKA (reference sequence). The CDR3 has 12 residues. CDR3 DNA: TGCAGTGCTAGAGCCCGAGGGTACGAGCAGTACTTC. It yields the protein CSARARGYEQYF.

The sample holds many counts of this clonotype. The chain joins TRBV20-1 to TRBJ2-1; 8 bases agree with TRBD1. Looked up from germline, CDR1 is DFQATT and CDR2 is SNEGSKA (reference sequence). V dropped 5 bases and J dropped 9; count of bases not matched to a gene: 18. The CDR3 has 16 amino acids. The CDR3 loop is CSASQGVRYLFGEQFF. CDR3 DNA sequence: TGCAGTGCTTCACAGGGGGTCCGATACCTATTTGGTGAGCAGTTCTTC.

At least ten counts were recorded for this clonotype. The CDR3 coding sequence is TGTGCCAGCAGCAGGTTACAGGGGGCAAGTGAGACCCAGTACTTC. Its translation is CASSRLQGASETQYF. This sequence joins TRBV7-9 and TRBJ2-5; 9 bases are a match to TRBD1. Trimming removed 5 bases from V and 5 bases from J; junction bases left unmatched: 9. Germline CDR1 and CDR2: SEHNR and FQNEAQ (reference sequence). The CDR3 length is 15 residues.

The chain links TRBV4-2 to TRBJ1-4; perhaps TRBD1 as D (6 bases). V lost 0 bases to trimming and J lost 3 bases, with 11 bases between them. Looked up from germline, CDR1 is LGHNA and CDR2 is YNFKEQ. The CDR3 has 16 amino acids. The CDR3 here is CASSQDRRTANEKLFF. DNA for the CDR3: TGTGCCAGCAGCCAAGATCGGAGGACAGCTAATGAAAAACTGTTTTTT.

This clonotype was seen repeatedly, ten times or more. The rearrangement uses TRBV20-1 and TRBJ1-6; 8 bases are shared with TRBD1. The CDR3 spans 14 residues. Per germline, CDR1 DFQATT and CDR2 SNEGSKA (reference sequence). V lost 4 bases and J lost 8; bases outside the gene matches: 7. CDR3 in amino acids: CSAIQGEGYSPLHF. CDR3 coding DNA: TGCAGTGCTATACAGGGGGAAGGATATTCACCCCTCCACTTT.

This clonotype occurred many times. This chain connects TRBV20-1 to TRBJ2-5, with D maybe TRBD2 (5 bases). With 3 bases removed from V and 2 bases from J, the gap between germline ends came to 16 bases. The CDR3 runs to 15 residues. CDR1 is DFQATT and CDR2 is SNEGSKA in the germline V gene (reference sequence). This CDR3 reads CSASSSDLKQETQYF. The CDR3, as DNA: TGCAGTGCTAGTTCATCGGACTTGAAACAAGAGACCCAGTACTTC.

This chain connects TRBV3-1 to TRBJ1-5, with D unclear. The CDR3 extends over 13 amino acids. Deletions cut 0 bases from V and 9 bases from J, with 9 bases between. Germline V lookup: CDR1 LGHDT, CDR2 YNNKEL (reference sequence). This CDR3 is CASSQDYAPPQHF. In DNA, the CDR3 is TGTGCCAGCAGCCAAGATTACGCTCCGCCCCAGCATTTT.

The chain couples TRBV12-3 or TRBV12-4 to TRBJ2-1; 14 positions match TRBD2. The ends lost 7 bases at V and 5 bases at J; junction bases unmatched: 7. The CDR3 is made up of 16 amino acids. This chain's CDR3 is CASTWTSGRSDNEQFF. Here the CDR3 DNA reads TGTGCCAGCACCTGGACTAGCGGGAGGTCTGACAATGAGCAGTTCTTC.

The chain combines TRBV6-1 with TRBJ2-3; weak D call: TRBD2 (5 bases). V was trimmed by 7 bases and J by 6 bases, leaving 11 bases between them. This CDR3 contains 12 residues. The germline V gene encodes CDR1 MNHNS and CDR2 SASEGT. The CDR3 reads CASIKREDTQYF. CDR3 nucleotides: TGTGCCAGCATAAAGAGGGAGGATACGCAGTATTTT.

At least ten counts were recorded for this clonotype. V is TRBV19 and J is TRBJ2-7; D tentatively reads TRBD1 or TRBD2 (5 bases each). Germline V gene sequence: CDR1 LNHDA, CDR2 SQIVND (reference sequence). V was trimmed by 3 bases and J by 2 bases, leaving 14 bases between them. The CDR3 contains 15 residues. DNA for the CDR3: TGTGCCAGTAGTATCTTCGGGGCAGCTCCCTACGAGCAGTACTTC. This translates into CASSIFGAAPYEQYF.

This clonotype was seen only a few times. The rearrangement links TRBV7-8 to TRBJ1-6; possible D gene TRBD1, 5 bases. From germline, CDR1 is SGHVS and CDR2 FQNEAQ. Trimming stripped 5 bases from V and 6 bases from J, with 14 bases between. The CDR3 is 15 residues long. Here the CDR3 DNA reads TGTGCCAGCAGCGGGGACGGAGCGGGTAATTCACCCCTCCACTTT. Translating gives CASSGDGAGNSPLHF.

This clonotype was counted ten times or more. The genes are TRBV6-2 or TRBV6-3 and TRBJ2-1; a possible D gene is TRBD1 (6 bases). There are 16 residues in the CDR3. V was cut by 2 bases and J by 6 bases, with 17 bases left in between. Germline-derived CDR1 and CDR2 are MNHEY and SVGEGT. The CDR3: CASSYRGQKPFNEQFF. In DNA, the CDR3 is TGTGCCAGCAGTTACCGAGGACAGAAGCCCTTCAATGAGCAGTTCTTC.

In its sample, this clonotype was seen many times. The chain carries TRBV28 and TRBJ2-7; TRBD2 matches 14 bases. The CDR3 loop spans 14 amino acids. V lost 5 bases to trimming and J lost 4 bases; unmatched junction nucleotides: 1. Germline assignment: CDR1 MDHEN and CDR2 SYDVKM. CDR3 residues: CASSGTSGSYEQYF. CDR3 DNA: TGTGCCAGCAGTGGGACTAGCGGGAGTTACGAGCAGTACTTC.